One and the same sample provided the 32 T cell receptor beta chains below, sequenced in a study of Graves' ophthalmopathy and Graves' hyperthyroidism. The sequenced template was RNA, covering the TCR beta CDR3 region. Amplification began with first-round RT-PCR using HTBI primers, then second-round multiplex PCR was performed. Via MiXCR, TCRdb re-called the multiplex PCR reads, giving one row per CDR3 protein. The sample has roughly 700,000 distinct CDR3 sequences, around 40% seen once. Sample: peripheral blood. Receptors were obtained from an adult man with Graves' ophthalmopathy.

The chain couples TRBV7-8 to TRBJ1-1, with 8 bases lining up with TRBD1. The CDR3 has 14 residues. CDR1 and CDR2 (germline): SGHVS, FQNEAQ. V shed 5 bases, J shed 7 bases, and the junction held 9 bases outside the gene matches. The CDR3 is CASSQLDRDREAFF. The CDR3, as DNA: TGTGCCAGCAGCCAACTGGACAGGGATCGTGAAGCTTTCTTT.

This clonotype was seen at least ten times. The chain uses TRBV10-3 and TRBJ1-5; TRBD1 is a possible D gene (5 bases). Germline V gives CDR1 ENHRY, CDR2 SYGVKD. V lost 2 bases and J 6 bases, leaving 8 bases between the germline ends. CDR3 length: 13 residues. The CDR3 DNA sequence: TGTGCCATCAGTGAGGGGGGAAGTCAGCCCCAGCATTTT. Its translation: CAISEGGSQPQHF.

With regard to this clonotype: At one of its ends the junction is not consistent with the germline gene, which may arise from a read error. This rearrangement joins TRBV24-1 to TRBJ1-5; D remains ambiguous. Per germline, CDR1 KGHDR and CDR2 SFDVKD. The CDR3 contains 13 residues. CDR3 region: CASSYVADQPQHF. The CDR3 nucleotides are TGTGCCAGCAGTTACGTGGCGGATCAGCCCCAGCATTTT.

This rearrangement joins TRBV19 to TRBJ1-1; D remains ambiguous. The CDR3 is 13 residues long. Trimming removed 8 bases from V and 2 bases from J, with 12 bases in between. The germline CDR1 and CDR2 sequences are LNHDA and SQIVND (reference sequence). The CDR3 nucleotides read TGTGCCAGTTCTCAGTCTCCAAACACTGAAGCTTTCTTT. This codes for CASSQSPNTEAFF.

As for this clonotype: In this CDR3 the conserved last residue, phenylalanine or tryptophan, is missing, so a read error is likely. The chain links TRBV2 to TRBJ1-1; D is possibly TRBD1 (5 bases). V shed 6 bases and J shed 1 base, with 15 bases lying between them. The length of the CDR3 is 15 residues. Per the germline V gene, CDR1 is SNHLY and CDR2 is FYNNEI. In DNA, the CDR3 is TGTGCCAGCAGCGTAGGGCAGACAGAGAACACTGAAGCTTTCCTT. Protein: CASSVGQTENTEAFL.

This rearrangement joins TRBV9 to TRBJ1-2, with D unresolved. Trimming cost V 0 bases and J 4 bases, with 10 bases left between them. Germline lookup yields CDR1 SGDLS and CDR2 YYNGEE. The CDR3 is 14 residues long. The CDR3 here is CASSVDSGSYGYTF. CDR3 bases: TGTGCCAGCAGCGTAGATTCGGGTTCCTATGGCTACACCTTC.

Only a few counts were recorded for this clonotype. This rearrangement joins TRBV4-2 to TRBJ1-5; 7 bases line up with TRBD1. This CDR3 has 16 amino acids. Trimming at V came to 1 base and at J to 5 bases, leaving 8 bases not matched to a gene. Germline values: CDR1 LGHNA, CDR2 YNFKEQ. The CDR3 protein is CASSQGDRVGDQPQHF. CDR3 bases: TGTGCCAGCAGCCAAGGCGACAGGGTAGGGGATCAGCCCCAGCATTTT.

As to this clonotype: This may be a read error: a much more frequent sequence differs by one nucleotide. The J gene is TRBJ1-4, the V gene TRBV7-9; D gene ambiguous. Looked up from germline, CDR1 is SEHNR and CDR2 is FQNEAQ (reference sequence). The CDR3 runs to 12 residues. V dropped 5 bases and J dropped 13 bases, with 14 bases sitting between them. CDR3 sequence reads: CASSPDRLILFF. Written as DNA, the CDR3 is TGTGCCAGCAGCCCGGACCGCCTCATACTGTTTTTT. Filled out from reference TRBV7-9 and TRBJ1-4, the complete variable domain reads DTGVSQNPRHKITKRGQNVTFRCDPISEHNRLYWYRQTLGQGPEFLTYFQNEAQLEKSRLLSDRFSAERPKGSFSTLEIQRTEQGDSAMYLCASSPDRLILFFGSGTQLSVL.

The chain carries TRBV2 and TRBJ2-7, with 9 positions matching TRBD1. CDR1 is SNHLY, CDR2 FYNNEI, per germline. CDR3 size: 15 residues. Trimming removed 5 bases from V and 5 bases from J; junction bases left unmatched: 10. The CDR3 DNA is TGTGCCAGCAGTTTATTAGCCGACAGGGGGGACGAGCAGTACTTC. Protein sequence: CASSLLADRGDEQYF.

This clonotype came up a few times. The chain uses TRBV2 and TRBJ2-7, with D tentatively TRBD1 (6 bases). There are 15 residues in the CDR3. Germline V gives CDR1 SNHLY, CDR2 FYNNEI. V shed 6 bases and J shed 6 bases, with 21 bases lying between them. The CDR3 DNA follows: TGTGCCAGCAGCTTGGCCTCACAGGGCCTTCGCGAGCAGTACTTC. Encoded protein: CASSLASQGLREQYF.

CDR3 DNA: TGTGCCAGCATACGAGCCGCGGCCTACGAGCAGTACTTC. Its translation is CASIRAAAYEQYF. This chain uses TRBV12-3 or TRBV12-4 with TRBJ2-7; D is ambiguous. V was trimmed by 7 bases and J by 2 bases, leaving 12 bases between them. CDR3 length: 13 residues.

This clonotype was observed at least ten times. The chain recombines TRBV15 with TRBJ1-1; D unclear. Germline V CDR1 and CDR2: LNHNV, YYDKDF (reference sequence). The length of the CDR3 is 15 residues. The V and J ends lost 3 bases and 4 bases respectively, with 15 bases between them. CDR3 region: CATSRVIQWSTEAFF. The CDR3 bases are TGTGCCACCAGCAGGGTAATCCAGTGGAGCACTGAAGCTTTCTTT. Full variable domain (rest looked up from reference TRBV15 and TRBJ1-1): DAMVIQNPRYQVTQFGKPVTLSCSQTLNHNVMYWYQQKSSQAPKLLFHYYDKDFNNEADTPDNFQSRRPNTSFCFLDIRSPGLGDTAMYLCATSRVIQWSTEAFFGQGTRLTVV.

The rearrangement links TRBV20-1 to TRBJ2-5; TRBD1 is a possible D gene (5 bases). Trimming stripped 3 bases from V and 2 bases from J, with 10 bases between. This CDR3 contains 13 residues. Germline CDR1 and CDR2: DFQATT and SNEGSKA (reference sequence). The CDR3, as DNA: TGCAGTGCTAGGGGGCTGGGGCAAGAGACCCAGTACTTC. It specifies CSARGLGQETQYF.

This clonotype was counted a single time. The J gene is TRBJ2-7, the V gene TRBV7-8; D may be TRBD1 or TRBD2 (5 bases each). V lost 2 bases and J 1 base, leaving 15 bases between the germline ends. This CDR3 has 16 amino acids. Germline V gene lookup returns CDR1 SGHVS and CDR2 FQNEAQ. Here the CDR3 reads CASSLSQGTSSYEQYF. The CDR3 DNA is TGTGCCAGCAGCTTATCTCAAGGGACCAGTTCCTACGAGCAGTACTTC.

The V gene is TRBV19, the J gene TRBJ1-6; no reliable D call. This CDR3 is built from 14 residues. From germline, CDR1 is LNHDA and CDR2 SQIVND (reference sequence). V was pared by 5 bases and J by 9 bases, with 14 bases between. The CDR3 spells CASSPNEGSSPLHF. CDR3 bases: TGTGCCAGTAGTCCGAACGAAGGTAGTTCACCCCTCCACTTT. Variable domain in full (rest from reference TRBV19 and TRBJ1-6): DGGITQSPKYLFRKEGQNVTLSCEQNLNHDAMYWYRQDPGQGLRLIYYSQIVNDFQKGDIAEGYSVSREKKESFPLTVTSAQKNPTAFYLCASSPNEGSSPLHFGNGTRLTVT.

The J gene is TRBJ2-7, the V gene TRBV29-1; D is unclear. The germline V gene has CDR1 SQVTM and CDR2 ANQGSEA. The germline V and J ends were trimmed by 8 bases and 6 bases, with 17 bases remaining between them. The CDR3 spans 12 residues. CDR3 nucleotide sequence: TGCAGCCTGGATCGCCCCCCTCGCGAGCAGTACTTC. This codes for CSLDRPPREQYF.

The V and J genes are TRBV4-3 and TRBJ2-5, with D possibly TRBD1 on 6 matching bases. Trimming stripped 0 bases from V and 7 bases from J, with 12 bases between. From germline, CDR1 is LGHNA and CDR2 YSLEER. This CDR3 region has 14 residues. CDR3 region: CASSQDSAGATQYF. The CDR3 DNA is TGCGCCAGCAGCCAAGATTCGGCAGGGGCGACCCAGTACTTC.

Note on this clonotype: Possible read error: a much larger clone is one base away. V usage is TRBV20-1 and J usage is TRBJ1-5; no reliable D call. V dropped 0 bases and J dropped 7 bases, with 7 bases sitting between them. The CDR3 covers 12 residues. CDR1 DFQATT and CDR2 SNEGSKA come from the germline V gene (reference sequence). CDR3 DNA: TGCAGTGCTAGAGATGGCAGACAGCCCCAGCATTTT. It encodes CSARDGRQPQHF.

DNA of the CDR3: TGCAGTGCTAGATTAGGGGATCAGCCCCAGCATTTT. It codes for CSARLGDQPQHF. The chain couples TRBV20-1 to TRBJ1-5; weak D call: TRBD1 (5 bases). The CDR3 has 12 residues. The V end lost 2 bases, the J end lost 5 bases, and 7 bases lay between the germline ends. CDR1 and CDR2 from the germline V gene are DFQATT and SNEGSKA (reference sequence).

This clonotype was counted at least ten times. V usage is TRBV7-9 and J usage is TRBJ2-7; 9 bases agree with TRBD1. J was trimmed by 0 bases and V by 9 bases; bases with no gene match: 6. CDR3 length: 14 amino acids. Germline CDR1 reads SEHNR; CDR2 reads FQNEAQ (reference sequence). The CDR3 bases are TGTGCCAGGGTAGAACAGGGGGCCTCCTACGAGCAGTACTTC. Amino acid sequence: CARVEQGASYEQYF.

Regarding this clonotype: One end of the junction does not line up with germline, which may come from a read error. This rearrangement joins TRBV2 to TRBJ1-6; perhaps TRBD1 as D (6 bases). The CDR3 length is 16 residues. Germline CDR1 is SNHLY and CDR2 is FYNNEI. In nucleotides, the CDR3 is TGCGCCAGCAGCCAGACCCTACAGGGTTTTAATTCACCCCTCCACTTT. It encodes CASSQTLQGFNSPLHF.

J is TRBJ1-5 and V is TRBV12-3 or TRBV12-4; D ambiguous. The CDR3 has 14 residues. V dropped 6 bases and J dropped 0 bases, with 9 bases sitting between them. CDR3 in DNA: TGTGCCAGCAGCGAGCAGTATAGCAATCAGCCCCAGCATTTT. It yields the protein CASSEQYSNQPQHF.

In this sample, this clonotype turned up once. With a much larger clone just one base away, this may be a read error. The rearrangement joins TRBV29-1 to TRBJ1-6; no definite D call. Germline-derived CDR1 and CDR2 are SQVTM and ANQGSEA. The CDR3 runs to 14 residues. This CDR3 is CGVGEGSYNSPLHF. The CDR3 nucleotides read TGCGGCGTTGGAGAGGGCTCCTATAATTCACCCCTCCACTTT.

The chain uses TRBV20-1 and TRBJ2-7, with 9 bases fitting TRBD1. In germline, CDR1 is DFQATT, CDR2 SNEGSKA (reference sequence). V lost 5 bases and J lost 4; bases outside the gene matches: 12. This CDR3 spans 15 amino acids. Written as DNA, the CDR3 is TGCAGTGCTGTCTATAGAGCACAGGGGGCTTACGAGCAGTACTTC. It is translated as CSAVYRAQGAYEQYF.

As regards this clonotype: This may be a read error: a much more frequent sequence differs by one nucleotide. CDR3 bases: TGCGCCAGCAGAGCCGCTAGCGGGAGTGGCGAGCAGTACTTC. Translation gives CASRAASGSGEQYF. V usage is TRBV10-2 and J usage is TRBJ2-7; 10 bases are a match to TRBD2. V was clipped by 6 bases and J by 6 bases; unmatched bases: 8. The CDR3 extends over 14 amino acids. The V gene's germline CDR1 is WSHSY and CDR2 SAAADI.

This clonotype was detected many times. The V call is TRBV2, the J call TRBJ1-5, with TRBD1 identical over 8 bases. This CDR3 contains 14 residues. V lost 4 bases and J lost 6; bases outside the gene matches: 5. Germline loops: CDR1 SNHLY, CDR2 FYNNEI. CDR3 in DNA: TGTGCCAGCAGTGCCCGGACAGGGAGTCAGCCCCAGCATTTT. It encodes CASSARTGSQPQHF. Drawing the rest from reference TRBV2 and TRBJ1-5, the complete variable domain is EPEVTQTPSHQVTQMGQEVILRCVPISNHLYFYWYRQILGQKVEFLVSFYNNEISEKSEIFDDQFSVERPDGSNFTLKIRSTKLEDSAMYFCASSARTGSQPQHFGDGTRLSIL.

The genes are TRBV6-6 and TRBJ2-7, with 7 bases lining up with TRBD1. The CDR3 loop spans 14 amino acids. The germline CDR1 and CDR2 sequences are MNHNY and SVGAGI (reference sequence). The J segment lost 4 bases and the V segment lost 0 bases, leaving 3 bases of the junction unmatched. The CDR3 bases are TGTGCCAGCAGTTACTCAGGGGGCTTGTACGAGCAGTACTTC. It codes for CASSYSGGLYEQYF.

The chain couples TRBV7-9 to TRBJ1-1; D might be TRBD1 (5 bases). Trimming cost V 5 bases and J 3 bases, with 13 bases left between them. This CDR3 has 14 amino acids. Germline V CDR1 and CDR2: SEHNR, FQNEAQ (reference sequence). As DNA, the CDR3 is TGTGCCAGCAGCCTCAGGGTTAAGGACACTGAAGCTTTCTTT. This gives the protein CASSLRVKDTEAFF.

J is TRBJ1-5 and V is TRBV24-1; 10 positions match TRBD1. Germline CDR1 and CDR2: KGHDR and SFDVKD. CDR3 size: 16 residues. The trim removed 2 bases at V and 5 bases at J, leaving 5 bases unmatched. The CDR3 here is CATSDSGTGAHQPQHF. The DNA of the CDR3 is TGTGCCACCAGTGATTCCGGGACAGGGGCCCATCAGCCCCAGCATTTT.

This clonotype was detected many times. The rearrangement joins TRBV19 to TRBJ1-6; D may be TRBD1 (5 bases). The CDR3 extends over 14 amino acids. Germline V gene lookup returns CDR1 LNHDA and CDR2 SQIVND (reference sequence). Trimming pared 6 bases from V and 6 bases from J, leaving 12 bases between. The CDR3 sequence is CASRSREGNSPLHF. CDR3 DNA: TGTGCCAGTAGAAGCAGGGAAGGTAATTCACCCCTCCACTTT.

This chain uses TRBV6-6 with TRBJ2-2, with TRBD1 as a possible D gene (5 bases). CDR1 is MNHNY and CDR2 is SVGAGI in the germline V gene (reference sequence). Trimming cost V 6 bases and J 6 bases, with 17 bases left between them. The CDR3 length is 15 residues. CDR3 loop: CASSPVGAVAGELFF. The CDR3 DNA reads TGTGCCAGCAGCCCTGTTGGGGCAGTCGCCGGGGAGCTGTTTTTT.

This rearrangement joins TRBV12-3 or TRBV12-4 to TRBJ2-2, with 7 bases identical to TRBD2. The V and J ends lost 1 base and 5 bases, in that order; junction bases with no gene match: 4. The CDR3 length is 15 residues. The CDR3 loop reads CASSLGLAPTGELFF. The CDR3 coding sequence is TGTGCCAGCAGTTTAGGACTAGCCCCAACCGGGGAGCTGTTTTTT.